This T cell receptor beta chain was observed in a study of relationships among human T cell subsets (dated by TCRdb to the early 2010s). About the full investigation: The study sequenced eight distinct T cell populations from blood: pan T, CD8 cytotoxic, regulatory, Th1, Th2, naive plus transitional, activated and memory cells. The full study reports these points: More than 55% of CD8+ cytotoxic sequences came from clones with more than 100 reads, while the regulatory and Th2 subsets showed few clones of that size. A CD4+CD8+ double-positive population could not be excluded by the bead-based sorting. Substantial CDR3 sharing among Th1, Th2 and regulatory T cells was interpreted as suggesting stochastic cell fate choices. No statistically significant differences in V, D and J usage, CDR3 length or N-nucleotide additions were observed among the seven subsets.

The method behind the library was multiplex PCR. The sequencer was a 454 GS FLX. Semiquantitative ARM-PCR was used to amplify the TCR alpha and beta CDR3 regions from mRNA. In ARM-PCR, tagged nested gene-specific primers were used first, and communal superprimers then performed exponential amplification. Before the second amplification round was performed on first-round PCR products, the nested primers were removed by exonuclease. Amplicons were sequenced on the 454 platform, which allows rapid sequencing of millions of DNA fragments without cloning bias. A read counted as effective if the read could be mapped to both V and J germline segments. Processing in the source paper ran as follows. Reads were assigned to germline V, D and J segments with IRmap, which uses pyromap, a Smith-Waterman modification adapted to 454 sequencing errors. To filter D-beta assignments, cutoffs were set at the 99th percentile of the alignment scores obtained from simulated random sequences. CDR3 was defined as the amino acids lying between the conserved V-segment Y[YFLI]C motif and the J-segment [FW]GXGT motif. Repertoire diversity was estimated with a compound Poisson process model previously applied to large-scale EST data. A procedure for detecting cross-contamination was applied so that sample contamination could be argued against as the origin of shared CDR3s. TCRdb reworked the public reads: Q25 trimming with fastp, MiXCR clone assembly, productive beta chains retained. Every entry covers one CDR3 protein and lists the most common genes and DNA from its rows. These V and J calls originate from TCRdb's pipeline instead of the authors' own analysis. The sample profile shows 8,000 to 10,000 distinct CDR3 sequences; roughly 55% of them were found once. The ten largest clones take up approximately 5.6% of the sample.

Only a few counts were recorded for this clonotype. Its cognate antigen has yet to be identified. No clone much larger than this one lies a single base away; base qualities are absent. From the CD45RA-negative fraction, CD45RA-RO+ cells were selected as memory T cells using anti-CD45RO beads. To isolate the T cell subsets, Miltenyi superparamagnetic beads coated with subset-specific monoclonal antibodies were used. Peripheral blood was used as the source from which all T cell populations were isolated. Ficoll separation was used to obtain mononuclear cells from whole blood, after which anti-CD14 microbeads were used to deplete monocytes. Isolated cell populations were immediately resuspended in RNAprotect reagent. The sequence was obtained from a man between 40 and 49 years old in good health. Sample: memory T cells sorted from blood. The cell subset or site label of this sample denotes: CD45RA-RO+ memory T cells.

The DNA reads TGTGCCTGGAGTCCGGGGCAGTTTGTAGCCAAAAACATTCAGTACTTC. Translated, this gives CAWSPGQFVAKNIQYF. Recombination joined TRBV30 with TRBJ2-4; the D gene is perhaps TRBD1 or TRBD2, each of them matching over 5 bases. The germline V gene (reference sequence) provides CDR1 GTSNPN and CDR2 SVGIG. From its cysteine to its phenylalanine, the CDR3 spans 16 amino acids. Only CDR3 DNA is held: 48 bases, read in frame from base 1. Trimming costs V 2 bases and J 0 bases, and their ends lie 14 bases apart. The full variable domain, with segments outside the CDR3 supplied by the reference TRBV30 and TRBJ2-4 proteins, appears as SQTIHQWPATLVQPVGSPLSLECTVEGTSNPNLYWYRQAAGRGLQLLFYSVGIGQISSEVPQNLSASRPQDRQFILSSKKLLLSDSGFYLCAWSPGQFVAKNIQYFGAGTRLSVL.